This T cell receptor (beta chain) stems from a study of T cells in Graves' hyperthyroidism and ophthalmopathy. Only a few counts were recorded for this clonotype. One end of the junction does not line up with germline, which may come from a read error. Authors of the study amplified TCR beta CDR3 regions from RNA transcripts. Using the HTBI primer set, a first-round RT-PCR was run on the TCR CDR3. One entry per CDR3 protein results from TCRdb running MiXCR on the multiplex PCR reads. Of 750,000 to 900,000 distinct CDR3 sequences listed, 35% to 45% are singletons. The sequenced sample consisted of blood. This TCR was sampled from a man younger than 35 with Graves' hyperthyroidism.

The CDR3 nucleotides read TGTGCCGCCAGCAGATCCGGCGGACTGAGGACCTACGAGCAGTACTTC. It specifies CAASRSGGLRTYEQYF. V and J are TRBV15 and TRBJ2-7; tentatively, D is TRBD2 (5 bases). The CDR3 runs 16 residues. The germline V gene encodes CDR1 LNHNV and CDR2 YYDKDF (reference sequence). Using reference TRBV15 and TRBJ2-7 for the parts outside the CDR3, the full variable domain is DAMVIQNPRYQVTQFGKPVTLSCSQTLNHNVMYWYQQKSSQAPKLLFHYYDKDFNNEADTPDNFQSRRPNTSFCFLDIRSPGLGDTAMYLCAASRSGGLRTYEQYFGPGTRLTVT.